This T cell receptor beta chain emerged from a study of T-cell memory formation after mild COVID-19. In TCRdb, the 5' RACE reads were re-called with MiXCR into one record per CDR3 protein. This table has 250,000 to 350,000 distinct CDR3 sequences, more than 13% appearing once. This CDR3 spans 15 amino acids. Trimming removed 4 bases from V and 2 bases from J; junction bases left unmatched: 8. In germline, CDR1 is SGHRS, CDR2 YFSETQ. The rearrangement links TRBV5-1 to TRBJ1-1; 7 nucleotides align to TRBD1. This sequence was found in a young man who had mild COVID-19 (a few samples of this study predate the infection). Cell type and time point are not known. The material sequenced was PBMCs or a T cell subset sorted from them (not recorded which). The CDR3 sequence is CASSSAGQRNTEAFF. The CDR3 region has the DNA TGCGCCAGCAGCAGTGCGGGACAGAGAAACACTGAAGCTTTCTTT.